This T cell receptor (beta chain) was sequenced during a study of early T cells in non-severe SARS-CoV-2 infection (dated by TCRdb to about 2021). Study-wide context: Because TCR sequencing relied on bulk RNA taken from unsorted whole blood, pairing of alpha and beta chains was not possible.

This clonotype was observed many times. Its antigen is still unknown. No much larger clone exists at a distance of one base, and base qualities are not known. V loses 5 bases, J loses 0 bases, and the germline ends lie 10 bases apart. From the cysteine through the phenylalanine, the CDR3 covers 14 amino acids. The retained sequence is limited to the CDR3, 42 bases, with the frame set at the first base. Reading the germline V gene (reference sequence) gives CDR1 LNHDA and CDR2 SQIVND. Overall study outcomes, separate from this receptor: VDJdb matching was skewed toward anti-spike CD8 responses, so virus-specific expansions were likely underestimated and private and CD4 specificities were missed.

The study was a case-control design nested within a healthcare worker cohort in London, UK, with weekly nasopharyngeal swab PCR tests and blood sampling. Between 23 and 31 March 2020, the week of the UK lockdown, healthcare workers were enrolled and then followed up weekly for as long as 16 weeks. The library was prepared using 5' RACE. The sample was run on a NextSeq 500. To correct for sequencing error and PCR bias, the TCR library protocol tagged individual cDNA molecules with unique molecular identifiers. Sequencing covered both TCR alpha and beta chains, and within each sample the abundances of alpha and beta sequences were tightly co-correlated. In the authors' own workflow: Decombinator V4 was used to annotate the V gene, J gene and CDR3 of the TCR sequences. TCRs were defined as expanded if a significant change between any two time points was detected under a Poisson model with p below 0.0001. TCR abundances were normalised to the total number of TCRs sequenced per sample and were expressed as counts per million. TRAV1-2 paired with TRAJ12, TRAJ20 or TRAJ33 defined MAIT TCRs, while TRAV10 paired with TRAJ18 defined iNKT TCRs. VDJdb, accessed on 1 November 2021, was searched for TCRs annotated for CMV, EBV and SARS-CoV-2, and TCRs annotated for more than one antigen were excluded. TCRdb itself trimmed the public reads at Q25 with fastp, ran MiXCR and retained productive beta chains. Each entry merges the rows of one CDR3 protein and shows their most common DNA and genes. TCRdb, not the original authors, processed these V and J calls. Within this sample are about 67,000 distinct CDR3 sequences, with approximately 10% of them counted one time only. 3% to 4.5% of the sample rests with the top ten.

The rearranged segments are TRBV19 and TRBJ2-5; TRBD2 could be the D gene, as 6 bases match. Sample: whole blood. The TCR was taken from an adult who was a healthcare worker with PCR-confirmed SARS-CoV-2 infection or an uninfected control (not recorded which). The bases read TGTGCCAGTAGTGCGACTAGGTACCAAGAGACCCAGTACTTC. It is translated as CASSATRYQETQYF. The full variable domain, completed from the reference TRBV19 and TRBJ2-5 proteins outside the CDR3, reads DGGITQSPKYLFRKEGQNVTLSCEQNLNHDAMYWYRQDPGQGLRLIYYSQIVNDFQKGDIAEGYSVSREKKESFPLTVTSAQKNPTAFYLCASSATRYQETQYFGPGTRLLVL.